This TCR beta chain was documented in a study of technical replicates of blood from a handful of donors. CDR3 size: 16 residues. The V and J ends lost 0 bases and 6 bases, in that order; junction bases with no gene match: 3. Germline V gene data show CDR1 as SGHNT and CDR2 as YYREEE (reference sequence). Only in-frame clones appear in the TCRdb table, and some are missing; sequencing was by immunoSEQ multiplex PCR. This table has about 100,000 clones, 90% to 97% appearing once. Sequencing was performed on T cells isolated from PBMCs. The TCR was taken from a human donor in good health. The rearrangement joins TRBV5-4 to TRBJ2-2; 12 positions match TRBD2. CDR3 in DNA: TGTGCCAGCAGCTTGGGACTAGCGGGAGCGTCCGGGGAGCTGTTTTTT. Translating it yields CASSLGLAGASGELFF.